This TCR beta chain was observed in a study of blood T cell repertoires in COVID-19. Across the whole study: Samples of COVID-19 (acute and convalescent) were obtained from the United States, Italy and Spain.

This clone was recorded a few times. As handled by the study authors: Reference gene primer amplification in the assay estimated nucleated cell counts. Some clones are missing from TCRdb's copy, which holds only in-frame ones; the method was immunoSEQ multiplex PCR. V and J calls and clone size follow that table, whereas D and trimming were derived from the DNA. Seen here are tens of thousands of clones, roughly four fifths observed once, and the top ten hold about 17%. The receptor was isolated from a man aged 70 or older with active or convalescent COVID-19. Sequencing input: peripheral blood.

The CDR3 protein is CASSLGPAGRFYEQYF. CDR3 DNA sequence: TGTGCCAGCAGCTTGGGTCCAGCGGGGCGATTCTACGAGCAGTACTTC. The gene calls are TRBV5-4 and TRBJ2-7; 7 bases line up with TRBD2. The J segment lost 3 bases and the V segment lost 0 bases, leaving 9 bases of the junction unmatched. The CDR3 contains 16 residues. Germline V gene data show CDR1 as SGHNT and CDR2 as YYREEE (reference sequence).